This T cell receptor beta chain derives from a study of blood T cell repertoires in COVID-19. Study details: From the United States, Italy and Spain came samples of acute and convalescent COVID-19. The analysed material was cDNA or gDNA that came from T cells, B-cell-depleted T cells, or PBMCs.

CDR1 is KGHSH, CDR2 LQKENI, per germline. Trimming cost V 6 bases and J 7 bases; bases outside gene matches: 9. There are 15 residues in the CDR3. In the authors' methods: The assay estimated nucleated cells by amplifying reference gene primers. Profiled with immunoSEQ multiplex PCR; TCRdb holds only in-frame clones, not every one. That table is the source of V, J and clone size, and D and trimming were worked out from the DNA. Among about 180,000 clones listed, 80% to 90% were seen once. The receptor was derived from a man in his fifties or sixties with active or convalescent COVID-19. V gene TRBV18 combines with J gene TRBJ1-2; 12 nucleotides match TRBD1. Source material: peripheral blood. The CDR3 coding sequence is TGTGCCAGCTCGCTAGGGACAGGGGGCTTCATTGGCTACACCTTC. It codes for CASSLGTGGFIGYTF. Supplemented by reference TRBV18 and TRBJ1-2, the full variable domain reads NAGVMQNPRHLVRRRGQEARLRCSPMKGHSHVYWYRQLPEEGLKFMVYLQKENIIDESGMPKERFSAEFPKEGPSILRIQQVVRGDSAAYFCASSLGTGGFIGYTFGSGTRLTVV.